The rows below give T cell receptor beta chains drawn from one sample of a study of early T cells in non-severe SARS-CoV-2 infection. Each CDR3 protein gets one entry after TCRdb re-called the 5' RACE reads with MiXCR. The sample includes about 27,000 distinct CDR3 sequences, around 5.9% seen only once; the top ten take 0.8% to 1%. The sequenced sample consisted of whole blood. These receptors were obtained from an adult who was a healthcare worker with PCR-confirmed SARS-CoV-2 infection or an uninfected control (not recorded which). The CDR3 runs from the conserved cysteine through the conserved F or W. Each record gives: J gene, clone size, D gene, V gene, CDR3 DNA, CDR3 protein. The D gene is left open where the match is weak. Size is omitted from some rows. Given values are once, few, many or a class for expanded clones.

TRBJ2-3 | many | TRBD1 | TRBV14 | TGTGCCAGCAGCCAAAGACAGGGGGGCACAGATACGCAGTATTTT | CASSQRQGGTDTQYF
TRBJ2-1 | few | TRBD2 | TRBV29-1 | TGCAGCGTTGAAGAGGGCGGGAGACACTACAATGAGCAGTTCTTC | CSVEEGGRHYNEQFF
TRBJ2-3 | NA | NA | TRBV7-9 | TGTGCCAGCAGCTTACCGGGTTTGGGAGATACGCAGTATTTT | CASSLPGLGDTQYF
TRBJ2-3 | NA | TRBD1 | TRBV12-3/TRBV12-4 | TGTGCCAGCAGTCCGACAGGGCAAGATACGCAGTATTTT | CASSPTGQDTQYF
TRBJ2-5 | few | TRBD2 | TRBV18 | TGTGCCAGCTCACCGCCCGGACTAGCGGGGGGACAAGAGACCCAGTACTTC | CASSPPGLAGGQETQYF
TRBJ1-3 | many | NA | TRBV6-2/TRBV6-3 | TGTGCCAGCGGAAAGGGCTTCTCTGGAAACACCATATATTTT | CASGKGFSGNTIYF
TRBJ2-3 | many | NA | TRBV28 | TGTGCCAGCAGCCCTAGGAGGAGTTTGTTCACAGATACGCAGTATTTT | CASSPRRSLFTDTQYF
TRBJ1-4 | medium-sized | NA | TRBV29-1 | TGCAGCGTTGAACGCCTGGCGTCGGGGACAAATGAAAAACTGTTTTTT | CSVERLASGTNEKLFF
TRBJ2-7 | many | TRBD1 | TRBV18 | TGTGCCAGCTCACCAGCGACAGGGGGCCTCCGTGTGTACTTC | CASSPATGGLRVYF
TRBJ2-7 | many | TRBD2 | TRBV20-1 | TGCAGTGCTAGGGACTCCGGGACTATCCTCCACGAGCAGTACTTC | CSARDSGTILHEQYF
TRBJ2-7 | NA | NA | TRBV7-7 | TGTGCCAGCAGCTTAGCTCCCGGACATCAATACGAGCAGTACTTC | CASSLAPGHQYEQYF
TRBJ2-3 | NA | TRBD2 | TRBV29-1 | TGCAGCGTTGAAGGCCTAGCGGTCACAGATACGCAGTATTTT | CSVEGLAVTDTQYF
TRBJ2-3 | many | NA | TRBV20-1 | TGCAGTGCTCGTGGTGGCGGGGGCCTTACTAGCACAGATACGCAGTATTTT | CSARGGGGLTSTDTQYF
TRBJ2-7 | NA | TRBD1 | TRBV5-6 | TGTGCCAGCAGTCCTGAAGGACAGGGGATATACGAGCAGTACTTC | CASSPEGQGIYEQYF
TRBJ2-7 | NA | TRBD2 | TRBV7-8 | TGTGCCAGCAGCTCTGTGGTAGCGGGGGCCTACGAGCAGTACTTC | CASSSVVAGAYEQYF
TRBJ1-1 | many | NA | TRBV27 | TGTGCCAGCAGTTTTGGGGGGGACACTGAAGCTTTCTTT | CASSFGGDTEAFF
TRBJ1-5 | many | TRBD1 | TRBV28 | TGTGCCAGCAGTTTTTACCCGACAGGGAGCAATCAGCCCCAGCATTTT | CASSFYPTGSNQPQHF
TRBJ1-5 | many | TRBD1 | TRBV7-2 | TGTGCCAGCAGCTTATCACGGGACAGACCTAATCAGCCCCAGCATTTT | CASSLSRDRPNQPQHF
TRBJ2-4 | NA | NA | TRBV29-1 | TGCAGCGTTGGAGAGGACATTCAGTACTTC | CSVGEDIQYF
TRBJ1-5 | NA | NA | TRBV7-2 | TGTGCCAGCAGCTTAGGGGCAGGCTGGAGCAATCAGCCCCAGCATTTT | CASSLGAGWSNQPQHF
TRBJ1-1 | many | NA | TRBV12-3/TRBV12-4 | TGTGCCAGCAGTTTCAACGAGAACACTGAAGCTTTCTTT | CASSFNENTEAFF
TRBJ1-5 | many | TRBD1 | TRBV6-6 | TGTGCCAGCAGCCCGGGACAGGGTCGTTGGCCCCAGCATTTT | CASSPGQGRWPQHF
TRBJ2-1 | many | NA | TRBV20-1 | TGCAGTGCCACTAGGGGGAGTGAGCAGTTCTTC | CSATRGSEQFF